This TCR beta chain appears in the sequencing data of a study of T cell repertoires in cytomegalovirus infection. About the research overall: Indications came from public TCR beta signatures; they pointed to CMV infection and to a matching HLA type.

This clonotype was seen a handful of times. Its antigen is not known. Trimming took 5 bases from V and 0 from J, leaving 8 bases between them. Germline V gene lookup returns CDR1 SGHAT and CDR2 FQNNGV. CDR3 length: 14 amino acids. Points from the study as a whole: HLA-C-restricted, CMV-specific TCR beta clonotypes were dominant ex vivo. Summed frequency of public TCR beta families distinguished CMV carriers with the relevant HLA.

From the reads, TCRdb called clonotypes with MiXCR, one entry per CDR3 protein. The table records 510,000 or so distinct CDR3 sequences, about 30% of them present only once. The chain uses TRBV11-2 and TRBJ1-3; D remains ambiguous. The sequenced material came from PBMCs. The origin of this receptor is a human donor in good health (CMV status not recorded). Some clones in this sample may be carry-over from other donors' samples. This chain's CDR3 is CASSAQISGNTIYF. The CDR3 DNA reads TGTGCCAGCAGCGCCCAGATCTCTGGAAACACCATATATTTT. Full variable domain (missing parts from reference TRBV11-2 and TRBJ1-3): EAGVAQSPRYKIIEKRQSVAFWCNPISGHATLYWYQQILGQGPKLLIQFQNNGVVDDSQLPKDRFSAERLKGVDSTLKIQPAKLEDSAVYLCASSAQISGNTIYFGEGSWLTVV.